Listed below are T cell receptor beta chains from one sample, sequenced in a study of cytomegalovirus exposure and HLA in healthy donors. Measured with immunoSEQ multiplex PCR; TCRdb has only the in-frame clones, and not every one. The sample contains a few hundred thousand clones, 88% of which appear only once. The sequencing sample was made of PBMCs. The receptors were sampled from a man aged 25 to 40 in good health and CMV-seronegative. Both conserved end residues are part of each CDR3. The D gene is left open where the match is weak. A clone size is listed for some rows: how often the clone was seen (once, few, many), or a class if it is expanded.

D,V,size,J,DNA,CDR3
.,TRBV5-1,once,TRBJ2-3,TGCGCCAGCAGCTTGGTTACGGGGAACACAGATACGCAGTATTTT,CASSLVTGNTDTQYF
TRBD1,TRBV5-1,.,TRBJ1-4,TGCGCCAGCAGCCGAGGCGGGACAGGCGAAAAACTGTTTTTT,CASSRGGTGEKLFF
.,TRBV27,.,TRBJ1-6,TGTGCCAGCAGTTATGCGGGTTCACCCCTCCACTTT,CASSYAGSPLHF
TRBD2,TRBV10-1,.,TRBJ2-3,TGCGCCAGTTCTAGCGGGGATTACACAGATACGCAGTATTTT,CASSSGDYTDTQYF
TRBD1,TRBV9,.,TRBJ2-2,TGTGCCAGCAGCGCAATCACAGGGGGTGGCGGGGAGCTGTTTTTT,CASSAITGGGGELFF
.,TRBV6-6,.,TRBJ1-5,TGTGCCAGCACCCCGCCTCCAGGGGAAGGGAATCAGCCCCAGCATTTT,CASTPPPGEGNQPQHF
.,TRBV5-4,.,TRBJ1-1,TGTGCCAGCAGCCGGACAGATAACACTGAAGCTTTCTTT,CASSRTDNTEAFF
.,TRBV7-8,.,TRBJ2-3,TGTGCCAGCAAGCTTTCGGACGAGAGGGTTTATGGAGATACGCAGTATTTT,CASKLSDERVYGDTQYF
.,TRBV20-1,.,TRBJ2-2,TGCAGTGCTAGTAAAACCGGGGAGCTGTTTTTT,CSASKTGELFF
.,TRBV5-6,.,TRBJ2-7,TGTGCCAGCAGCTTGGCCGAGTTCCCCTACGAGCAGTACTTC,CASSLAEFPYEQYF
TRBD1,TRBV5-4,.,TRBJ1-3,TGTGCCAGCAGCATTGGGACAGGGGGAAACACCATATATTTT,CASSIGTGGNTIYF
TRBD1,TRBV15,.,TRBJ1-1,TGTGCCACCAGCAGGGTGACAGGGAGAGGAACTGAAGCTTTCTTT,CATSRVTGRGTEAFF
TRBD2,TRBV27,.,TRBJ2-3,TGTGCCAGCGTTTGGAGAGCGGGGGGCACAGATACGCAGTATTTT,CASVWRAGGTDTQYF
.,TRBV5-1,.,TRBJ2-5,TGCGCCAGCAGCTCATCGACAGGCCAAGAGACCCAGTACTTC,CASSSSTGQETQYF